This T cell receptor beta chain comes out of a study of CD8 T cells in ankylosing spondylitis. The study's findings and limits: Reactive arthritis synovial fluid and blood previously showed some of these motif variants. Characteristic, it appeared, of ankylosing spondylitis blood was a TCR beta motif of roughly eight highly homologous variants. Disease-linked clones had a CD8+ phenotype and relatively low frequency in peripheral blood. From matched ankylosing spondylitis synovial fluid, disease-linked clones were reportedly recovered at significantly enriched levels.

Details on this clonotype: The antigen remains undetermined.

Generation of TCR beta libraries employed quantitative 5'-RACE incorporating molecular barcodes. Each CDR3 protein gets one entry after TCRdb re-called the 5' RACE reads with MiXCR. The sample lists around 130,000 distinct CDR3 sequences, under 20% seen once, with 30% to 35% in the top ten. V lost 3 bases and J lost 4, with 10 bases in between. The CDR3 is 14 amino acids. This chain connects TRBV12-3 or TRBV12-4 to TRBJ2-1; possibly TRBD1 for D (5 bases). The sample comprised blood, either unsorted or a sorted T cell fraction (not recorded which). The receptor's source is a male donor with ankylosing spondylitis. CDR3 sequence: CASSFRQSYNEQFF. The CDR3 bases are TGTGCCAGCAGTTTTAGACAGTCTTACAATGAGCAGTTCTTC.